This is a list of T cell receptor beta chains from one sample in a study of blood T cell repertoires in COVID-19. Measured with immunoSEQ multiplex PCR; TCRdb has only the in-frame clones, and not every one. The sample has about 480,000 clones; 75% to 90% are singletons. Sequenced: peripheral blood. The receptors come from a woman in her twenties or thirties with acute or convalescent COVID-19. Both conserved end residues are part of each CDR3. Fields, in order: D gene, V gene, clone size, J gene, CDR3 DNA, CDR3 protein. D genes are given only for firm matches. A row's size may be missing; if present it is once, few, many or a size class.

>TRBD2|TRBV11-1|.|TRBJ2-4
TGTGCCAGCAGCCATGGGACTAGGTTGGGCATTCAGTACTTC
CASSHGTRLGIQYF
>.|TRBV27|.|TRBJ1-1
TGTGCCAGCAGTTCCAGGAACGGGAACACTGAAGCTTTCTTT
CASSSRNGNTEAFF
>TRBD2|TRBV11-2|.|TRBJ2-5
TGTGCCAGCAGCTTGGAGGGGTATAGGGGACTAGGAGAAGAGACCCAGTACTTC
CASSLEGYRGLGEETQYF
>.|TRBV12-5|.|TRBJ2-1
TGTGCTAGTGGTTTGCCGGGGGATAGGGACTCCCCCTCCTTGTACAATGAGCAGTTCTTC
CASGLPGDRDSPSLYNEQFF
>TRBD2|TRBV4-2|.|TRBJ2-3
TGTGCCAGCAGCCAAGAGTGGCGGGGGAGCACAGATACGCAGTATTTT
CASSQEWRGSTDTQYF
>TRBD2|TRBV7-2|.|TRBJ2-7
TGTGCCAGCAGCCCCGCCTCGCGGGGGGTCTACGAGCAGTACTTC
CASSPASRGVYEQYF
>TRBD2|TRBV30|.|TRBJ2-1
TGTGCCTGGAAATCCGGACTAGCCCATATGACGAGCTCCTACAATGAGCAGTTCTTC
CAWKSGLAHMTSSYNEQFF
>TRBD1|TRBV19|.|TRBJ1-1
TGTGCCAGTAGTATTGGACAGGGCATGGGGAACACTGAAGCTTTCTTT
CASSIGQGMGNTEAFF
>.|TRBV19|.|TRBJ1-5
TGTGCCAGTAGTCCCAGGTTCCCGGGACTCTTCTATCAGCCCCAGCATTTT
CASSPRFPGLFYQPQHF
>.|TRBV12-3/TRBV12-4|.|TRBJ1-2
TGTGCCAGCTCGAACAGCTATGGCTACACCTTC
CASSNSYGYTF
>TRBD2|TRBV24-1|.|TRBJ2-1
TGTGCCACCAGTGATTGGAAGACGGGACTAACTAATGAGCAGTTCTTC
CATSDWKTGLTNEQFF
>TRBD2|TRBV11-1|.|TRBJ2-1
TGTGCCAGCAGCCAGGTGGGAGGGAATGAGCAGTTCTTC
CASSQVGGNEQFF
>.|TRBV12-5|.|TRBJ1-1
TGTGCTAGTGGTTTGGTAATGGAGACAGTTACAATGAAGGGCACTGAAGCTTTCTTT
CASGLVMETVTMKGTEAFF
>.|TRBV19|once|TRBJ1-5
TGTGCCAGTAGTAGAACAGTCGGCAATCAGCCCCAGCATTTT
CASSRTVGNQPQHF
>TRBD1|TRBV2|.|TRBJ1-2
TGTGCCAGCGATGAGCCCTCCACAGGGGGAAATAACTATGGCTACACCTTC
CASDEPSTGGNNYGYTF
>TRBD1|TRBV9|.|TRBJ1-1
TGTGCCAGCAGCGCGAGGACAGGGATAAACACTGAAGCTTTCTTT
CASSARTGINTEAFF
>TRBD1|TRBV6-2/TRBV6-3|.|TRBJ1-2
TGTGCCAGCAGCAGGACAGGGGGCCAGGTTAGCGGCTACACCTTC
CASSRTGGQVSGYTF
>TRBD2|TRBV7-3|.|TRBJ2-2
TGTGCCAGCAGCTACATGGGAGGGTATGCGAACACCGGGGAGCTGTTTTTT
CASSYMGGYANTGELFF
>TRBD2|TRBV5-1|.|TRBJ2-1
TGCGCCAGCAGCCCTTTAGCGGGGGTCAACAATGAGCAGTTCTTC
CASSPLAGVNNEQFF
>.|TRBV4-1|.|TRBJ2-5
TGCGCCAGCAGCCAAGCCGGGACATCTCAAGAGACCCAGTACTTC
CASSQAGTSQETQYF
>TRBD2|TRBV18|.|TRBJ2-1
TGTGCCAGCTCACCAATTACTAGCGGGGGAAGCTCCTACAATGAGCAGTTCTTC
CASSPITSGGSSYNEQFF
>TRBD2|TRBV11-2|.|TRBJ2-5
TGTGCCAGCAGCTCGACTAGCGGGGGGGCCAGGGAGACCCAGTACTTC
CASSSTSGGARETQYF
>.|TRBV6-5|.|TRBJ2-2
TGTGCCAGCAGTTACTCAGCAGGGCCCCCCGGGGAGCTGTTTTTT
CASSYSAGPPGELFF
>.|TRBV2|.|TRBJ2-3
TGTGCCAGCAGAAATACCATATCACAGTCAGATACGCAGTATTTT
CASRNTISQSDTQYF
>.|TRBV29-1|.|TRBJ1-2
TGCAGCGTTGAAGACCATCGGGGGTATGGCTACACCTTC
CSVEDHRGYGYTF
>TRBD2|TRBV5-8|.|TRBJ2-4
TGTGCTACCCCCTCCCGTGGACTAGCAAACATTCAGTACTTC
CATPSRGLANIQYF